What follows are 18 T cell receptor beta chains derived from one specimen sequenced in a study of technical replicates of blood from a handful of donors. Profiled with immunoSEQ multiplex PCR; TCRdb holds only in-frame clones, not every one. The sample records tens of thousands of clones, roughly 90% being singletons. Material: T cells isolated from PBMCs. Receptors originate from a human donor in good health.

V and J are TRBV7-7 and TRBJ2-5, with 8 bases identical to TRBD1. The CDR3 sequence is 14 residues long. Germline V lookup: CDR1 SSHAT, CDR2 FNYEAQ (reference sequence). The CDR3 region has the DNA TGTAGCCTTTATAAATCAGGGGGCGCAGAGACCCAGTACTTC. Amino acids: CSLYKSGGAETQYF.

V usage is TRBV2 and J usage is TRBJ2-2; D call uncertain. V lost 7 bases and J 6 bases, leaving 12 bases between the germline ends. The CDR3 is 13 amino acids. CDR1 is SNHLY, CDR2 FYNNEI, per germline. The CDR3 reads CASNPWSPGELFF. Written as DNA, the CDR3 is TGTGCCAGCAACCCCTGGAGTCCCGGGGAGCTGTTTTTT.

This chain links TRBV27 with TRBJ1-2, with 7 bases matching TRBD1. After removal of 5 bases from V and 3 bases from J, the junction contained 3 bases not matched to a gene. CDR3 size: 13 residues. Germline V lookup: CDR1 MNHEY, CDR2 SMNVEV (reference sequence). As DNA, the CDR3 is TGTGCCAGCAGTCACGACAGGGACTATGGCTACACCTTC. As protein: CASSHDRDYGYTF.

This sequence joins TRBV9 and TRBJ1-1; 11 nucleotides agree with TRBD1. J was trimmed by 4 bases and V by 7 bases; bases with no gene match: 6. The CDR3 length is 14 residues. CDR1 is SGDLS, CDR2 YYNGEE, per germline. The CDR3: CASGQGASGTEAFF. Here the CDR3 DNA reads TGTGCCAGCGGACAGGGGGCCTCGGGCACTGAAGCTTTCTTT. Full variable domain (outside the CDR3, taken from reference TRBV9 and TRBJ1-1): DSGVTQTPKHLITATGQRVTLRCSPRSGDLSVYWYQQSLDQGLQFLIQYYNGEERAKGNILERFSAQQFPDLHSELNLSSLELGDSALYFCASGQGASGTEAFFGQGTRLTVV.

The rearrangement uses TRBV4-2 and TRBJ1-5, with D maybe TRBD1 (6 bases). Germline CDR1 LGHNA, CDR2 YNFKEQ. The CDR3 is 15 residues long. With 0 bases removed from V and 4 bases from J, the gap between germline ends came to 10 bases. The CDR3: CASSQEGASNQPQHF. The CDR3 DNA reads TGTGCCAGCAGCCAAGAGGGGGCCTCTAATCAGCCCCAGCATTTT.

CDR3 bases: TGTGCCAGCTCAGGTCCCCTTGAGAACAATGAGCAGTTCTTC. This encodes CASSGPLENNEQFF. This sequence joins TRBV18 and TRBJ2-1; D uncertain. Per germline, CDR1 KGHSH and CDR2 LQKENI. V lost 5 bases and J lost 5, with 13 bases in between. The length of the CDR3 is 14 residues.

This chain links TRBV7-8 with TRBJ1-6; D is uncertain. The V gene lost 1 base and the J gene lost 7 bases, with 11 bases spanning the gap. CDR3 length: 15 amino acids. In germline, CDR1 is SGHVS, CDR2 FQNEAQ. In DNA form, the CDR3 reads TGTGCCAGCAGCTTAGATGCACTGGTAAATTCACCCCTCCACTTT. This gives the protein CASSLDALVNSPLHF.

V usage is TRBV28 and J usage is TRBJ1-2, with a possible D match to TRBD1 (5 bases). Germline loops: CDR1 MDHEN, CDR2 SYDVKM. The CDR3 covers 16 residues. V was cut by 5 bases and J by 3 bases, with 19 bases left in between. The CDR3 DNA is TGTGCCAGCAGTCTCTACCCCCGGGGGGAGGACTATGGCTACACCTTC. It translates to CASSLYPRGEDYGYTF.

This rearrangement joins TRBV29-1 to TRBJ1-1; D might be TRBD1 (5 bases). The CDR3 spans 14 residues. CDR1 and CDR2 from the germline V gene are SQVTM and ANQGSEA. The CDR3 sequence: CNVETGSRNTEAFF. The CDR3 coding sequence is TGCAACGTCGAAACAGGATCACGGAACACTGAAGCTTTCTTT.

V and J are TRBV29-1 and TRBJ1-2, with 7 bases that match TRBD1. The CDR3 spans 12 residues. V dropped 6 bases and J dropped 4; count of bases not matched to a gene: 5. Germline V gene data show CDR1 as SQVTM and CDR2 as ANQGSEA. CDR3 bases: TGCAGCGTCCAGGGACAGATCTATGGCTACACCTTC. It yields the protein CSVQGQIYGYTF.

The CDR3 DNA reads as TGTGCCAGCAGTAAGCCCCGTGGAGGGAACACTGAAGCTTTCTTT. It encodes CASSKPRGGNTEAFF. This rearrangement joins TRBV2 to TRBJ1-1; D is ambiguous. Germline CDR1 SNHLY, CDR2 FYNNEI. The CDR3 spans 15 residues. Between the trimmed V and J ends, which lost 5 bases and 1 base, there was a span of 14 bases.

The chain joins TRBV2 to TRBJ2-1; 7 positions match TRBD2. J gave up 9 bases and V 10 bases, and 6 bases lay outside the gene matches. The germline V gene has CDR1 SNHLY and CDR2 FYNNEI. This CDR3 has 11 amino acids. CDR3 sequence: CATSRETEQFF. The CDR3 DNA reads as TGTGCCACCTCGCGGGAGACTGAGCAGTTCTTC. Full variable domain (missing parts from reference TRBV2 and TRBJ2-1): EPEVTQTPSHQVTQMGQEVILRCVPISNHLYFYWYRQILGQKVEFLVSFYNNEISEKSEIFDDQFSVERPDGSNFTLKIRSTKLEDSAMYFCATSRETEQFFGPGTRLTVL.

As concerns this clone: A read error may produce the germline difference seen at one junction end. The chain combines TRBV4-1 with TRBJ2-7; TRBD1 aligns across 10 bases. Germline CDR1 is MGHRA and CDR2 is YSYEKL. The CDR3 has 15 residues. The CDR3 DNA is TGCGCCAGCAGTCAAGATCCCGGGACAGGGGCGAAGCAGTACTTC. Its translation: CASSQDPGTGAKQYF.

The chain recombines TRBV4-1 with TRBJ2-2, with 7 bases lining up with TRBD1. Germline lookup yields CDR1 MGHRA and CDR2 YSYEKL. This CDR3 spans 16 amino acids. V dropped 6 bases and J dropped 8; count of bases not matched to a gene: 15. CDR3 coding DNA: TGCGCCAGCAGGTTCCGGGACAGCCTTGCATTGGGGGAGCTGTTTTTT. This encodes CASRFRDSLALGELFF.

The chain carries TRBV29-1 and TRBJ2-3; 13 nucleotides align to TRBD2. CDR1 and CDR2 (germline): SQVTM, ANQGSEA. This CDR3 has 14 residues. Unmatched junction bases numbered 4, after V lost 4 bases and J lost 6 bases. This CDR3 reads CSVGTSGSSDTQYF. The CDR3 DNA reads as TGCAGCGTTGGGACTAGCGGGAGTTCGGATACGCAGTATTTT.

The gene calls are TRBV7-3 and TRBJ1-1; 8 bases are a match to TRBD1. The CDR3 spans 14 residues. Germline CDR1 is SGHTA and CDR2 is FQGTGA. Unmatched junction bases numbered 5, after V lost 5 bases and J lost 3 bases. CDR3 DNA: TGTGCCAGCAGCCCCCGGGACAGGCACACTGAAGCTTTCTTT. This sequence encodes CASSPRDRHTEAFF.

The V gene is TRBV5-8, the J gene TRBJ1-1; 8 bases match TRBD1. The CDR3 spans 14 residues. Germline CDR1 is SGHTS and CDR2 is YDEGEE. V was clipped by 1 base and J by 7 bases; unmatched bases: 6. CDR3 loop: CASSLWTGLNEAFF. CDR3 coding DNA: TGTGCCAGCAGCTTGTGGACAGGGCTTAATGAAGCTTTCTTT.

The chain is built from TRBV5-5 and TRBJ2-1; the match to TRBD1 covers 8 bases. V was clipped by 3 bases and J by 2 bases; unmatched bases: 4. In germline, CDR1 is SGHKS, CDR2 YYEKEE (reference sequence). The CDR3 totals 15 residues. The CDR3: CASSWTGQTYNEQFF. The CDR3 DNA is TGTGCCAGCAGCTGGACAGGGCAGACCTACAATGAGCAGTTCTTC.